A selection of T cell receptor beta chains follows, all from one sample in a study of blood T cell repertoires in COVID-19. Some clones are missing from TCRdb's copy, which holds only in-frame ones; the method was immunoSEQ multiplex PCR. The sample includes around 81,000 clones, about four fifths of them seen just once. Sequencing used peripheral blood. The receptors come from a human donor in a cohort sampled during active COVID-19. The CDR3 runs from the conserved cysteine through the conserved F or W. D genes are given only for firm matches. The size entry is marked missing in some rows and otherwise reads once, few, many or a size class.

TRBV29-1,TRBJ2-2,NA,TRBD1,CSVGDRGFGELFF,TGCAGCGTCGGGGACAGAGGTTTTGGGGAGCTGTTTTTT
TRBV5-1,TRBJ1-1,NA,TRBD1,CASRLTGGGTEAFF,TGCGCCAGCAGGTTGACAGGGGGTGGCACTGAAGCTTTCTTT
TRBV7-3,TRBJ2-5,NA,TRBD2,CASSLTGERGVQETQYF,TGTGCCAGCAGCTTAACAGGCGAGCGGGGGGTGCAAGAGACCCAGTACTTC
TRBV2,TRBJ2-7,NA,TRBD1,CATLYYGQEGFYEQYF,TGTGCCACACTATATTACGGACAGGAAGGTTTCTACGAGCAGTACTTC
TRBV27,TRBJ2-7,once,TRBD2,CASSFTSGVSYEQYF,TGTGCCAGCAGTTTTACTAGCGGGGTTTCCTACGAGCAGTACTTC
TRBV19,TRBJ1-6,NA,NA,CASSDRRENNSPLHF,TGTGCCAGTAGTGACCGACGGGAGAATAATTCACCCCTCCACTTT
TRBV24-1,TRBJ2-4,NA,TRBD1,CATTGTGVTKNIQYF,TGTGCCACCACTGGGACAGGTGTGACCAAAAACATTCAGTACTTC
TRBV27,TRBJ2-5,NA,NA,CASSQRQNPGTQYF,TGTGCCAGCAGTCAACGACAGAACCCAGGGACCCAGTACTTC
TRBV5-4,TRBJ2-2,NA,TRBD1,CASSLIQGSRFTGELFF,TGTGCCAGCAGCCTCATACAGGGGTCCCGGTTCACCGGGGAGCTGTTTTTT
TRBV7-9,TRBJ1-2,NA,TRBD1,CASSLVPGQGAFYGYTF,TGTGCCAGCAGCTTAGTGCCCGGACAGGGGGCGTTCTATGGCTACACCTTC
TRBV6-1,TRBJ1-5,NA,TRBD1,CASSEWDRGLSNQPQHF,TGTGCCAGCAGTGAATGGGACAGGGGGCTAAGCAATCAGCCCCAGCATTTT
TRBV7-2,TRBJ1-3,NA,NA,CASSFTGWDTIYF,TGTGCCAGCAGCTTTACAGGTTGGGACACCATATATTTT
TRBV7-2,TRBJ2-7,NA,NA,CASSSGRNEQYF,TGTGCCAGCAGCTCGGGTAGGAACGAGCAGTACTTC
TRBV5-5,TRBJ2-7,NA,TRBD1,CASSFLFWTGRSIDIYEQYF,TGTGCCAGCAGCTTTTTGTTCTGGACAGGGCGATCGATCGATATTTACGAGCAGTACTTC
TRBV3-1/TRBV3-2,TRBJ2-7,NA,TRBD1,CASTARTGGLNGEQYF,TGTGCCAGCACAGCCAGGACAGGGGGCTTAAATGGCGAGCAGTACTTC
TRBV5-4,TRBJ1-2,many,NA,CASSEQGPYYGYTF,TGTGCCAGCAGCGAACAGGGACCTTACTATGGCTACACCTTC
TRBV6-2/TRBV6-3,TRBJ1-5,NA,NA,CASSYGTSGFNQPQHF,TGTGCCAGCAGTTACGGGACTTCGGGCTTCAATCAGCCCCAGCATTTT
TRBV20-1,TRBJ2-5,few,TRBD2,CSASWGGGETQYF,TGCAGTGCTAGTTGGGGGGGAGGGGAGACCCAGTACTTC
TRBV5-1,TRBJ1-3,NA,NA,CASRPGAGNTIYF,TGCGCCAGCAGGCCCGGGGCTGGAAACACCATATATTTT
TRBV2,TRBJ1-2,NA,TRBD1,CASSDGTGGSGYTF,TGTGCCAGCAGTGACGGGACAGGGGGCTCTGGCTACACCTTC
TRBV3-1/TRBV3-2,TRBJ2-7,NA,TRBD2,CASSQGSSGSYEQYF,TGTGCCAGCAGCCAAGGGTCTAGCGGTTCCTACGAGCAGTACTTC
TRBV4-1,TRBJ1-3,NA,TRBD1,CASSQGRGQGAGNTIYF,TGCGCCAGCAGCCAAGGAAGAGGACAGGGGGCCGGCAACACCATATATTTT
TRBV27,TRBJ2-7,NA,NA,CASTPMSSSYEQYF,TGTGCCAGCACCCCCATGAGTTCCTCCTACGAGCAGTACTTC
TRBV3-1/TRBV3-2,TRBJ2-3,NA,TRBD2,CASSLAGGLGTDTQYF,TGTGCCAGCAGCCTCGCGGGGGGCCTAGGAACAGATACGCAGTATTTT
TRBV7-9,TRBJ1-2,NA,TRBD1,CASSFGQGGYGYTF,TGTGCCAGCAGCTTTGGACAGGGGGGCTATGGCTACACCTTC
TRBV9,TRBJ1-1,NA,NA,CASSVGLGGTEAFF,TGTGCCAGCAGCGTTGGCCTCGGGGGCACTGAAGCTTTCTTT
TRBV7-2,TRBJ2-7,once,NA,CASSLGTLNSYEQYF,TGTGCCAGCAGCTTAGGGACATTGAACTCCTACGAGCAGTACTTC
TRBV4-3,TRBJ2-7,NA,NA,CASSQDRAYEQYF,TGCGCCAGCAGCCAGGACAGAGCCTACGAGCAGTACTTC
TRBV7-3,TRBJ1-1,NA,NA,CASSSGGVNTEAFF,TGTGCCAGCAGCTCTGGGGGGGTAAACACTGAAGCTTTCTTT
TRBV28,TRBJ2-7,once,NA,CASSVRDQYEQYF,TGTGCCAGCAGTGTCAGGGATCAATACGAGCAGTACTTC
TRBV12-3/TRBV12-4,TRBJ2-2,NA,TRBD1,CASLGQVTGELFF,TGTGCCAGTCTGGGACAGGTCACCGGGGAGCTGTTTTTT
TRBV19,TRBJ1-3,NA,NA,CASSTIDRNSGNTIYF,TGTGCCAGTAGTACCATTGACAGGAACTCTGGAAACACCATATATTTT
TRBV29-1,TRBJ1-1,once,TRBD1,CSAQGQRTEAFF,TGCAGCGCCCAGGGACAGCGCACTGAAGCTTTCTTT
TRBV18,TRBJ2-7,NA,NA,CASSQQGYEQYF,TGTGCCAGCTCACAACAGGGTTACGAGCAGTACTTC
TRBV9,TRBJ1-1,few,TRBD1,CASSVRQGGEAFF,TGTGCCAGCAGCGTAAGACAGGGGGGTGAAGCTTTCTTT
TRBV29-1,TRBJ2-2,NA,TRBD1,CSVARGTGNTGELFF,TGCAGCGTTGCTAGGGGGACAGGGAACACCGGGGAGCTGTTTTTT
TRBV12-5,TRBJ1-2,NA,NA,CASARRDNSNGYTF,TGTGCTAGTGCCCGACGGGACAACTCCAATGGCTACACCTTC
TRBV6-6,TRBJ1-2,NA,TRBD1,CASSVTGTGYTF,TGTGCCAGCAGCGTGACAGGGACTGGCTACACCTTC
TRBV21-1,TRBJ1-5,NA,NA,CASSNGNRGNQPQHF,TGTGCCAGCAGCAACGGAAACAGGGGCAATCAGCCCCAGCATTTT
TRBV7-6,TRBJ2-7,NA,TRBD2,CASSSLGERGGKNSYEQYF,TGTGCCAGCAGCTCCCTGGGGGAGCGGGGGGGCAAAAATTCCTACGAGCAGTACTTC
TRBV6-4,TRBJ2-3,NA,NA,CASPPRGATDTQYF,TGTGCCAGCCCGCCACGGGGGGCAACAGATACGCAGTATTTT
TRBV18,TRBJ2-3,NA,NA,CASSPFRVSTDTQYF,TGTGCCAGCTCACCATTTCGGGTTAGCACAGATACGCAGTATTTT
TRBV6-2/TRBV6-3,TRBJ2-3,NA,NA,CASSRTSTDTQYF,TGTGCCAGCAGCCGGACTAGCACAGATACGCAGTATTTT
TRBV7-2,TRBJ2-7,NA,TRBD1,CASSLGTGARREQYF,TGTGCCAGCAGCTTAGGGACAGGGGCGCGGAGGGAGCAGTACTTC
TRBV2,TRBJ1-4,NA,NA,CASSGLARSGEKLFF,TGTGCCAGCAGTGGGCTCGCCCGATCGGGTGAAAAACTGTTTTTT
TRBV6-5,TRBJ1-1,once,NA,CASTRSNMNTEAFF,TGTGCCAGCACCCGGAGCAATATGAACACTGAAGCTTTCTTT
TRBV12-1,TRBJ2-3,NA,NA,CASSALERGSTDTQYF,TGTGCCAGCAGCGCTCTTGAGCGGGGCTCCACAGATACGCAGTATTTT
TRBV19,TRBJ1-2,NA,NA,CASRARPGPSRQVDPYGYTF,TGTGCCAGTAGGGCGAGGCCCGGGCCGTCCAGACAGGTAGATCCCTATGGCTACACCTTC
TRBV7-6,TRBJ2-7,NA,NA,CASSLTTGEQYF,TGTGCCAGCAGCTTAACCACAGGCGAGCAGTACTTC
TRBV5-5,TRBJ1-6,NA,NA,CASSSMVQTGSPLHF,TGTGCCAGCAGCTCGATGGTCCAAACGGGTTCACCCCTCCACTTT